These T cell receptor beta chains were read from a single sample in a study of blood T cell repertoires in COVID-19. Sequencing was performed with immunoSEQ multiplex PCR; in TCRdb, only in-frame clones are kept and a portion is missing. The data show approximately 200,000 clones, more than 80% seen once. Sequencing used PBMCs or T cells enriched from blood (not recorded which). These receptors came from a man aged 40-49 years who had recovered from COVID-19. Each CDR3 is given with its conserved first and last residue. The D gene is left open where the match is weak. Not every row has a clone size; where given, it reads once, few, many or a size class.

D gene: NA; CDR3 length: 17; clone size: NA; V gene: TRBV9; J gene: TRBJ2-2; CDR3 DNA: TGTGCCAGCAGCGTAGGGCCCCGGCTAGCTTCAGGCGGGGAGCTGTTTTTT; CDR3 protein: CASSVGPRLASGGELFF
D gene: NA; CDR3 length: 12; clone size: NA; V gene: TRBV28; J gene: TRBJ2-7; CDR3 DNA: TGTGCCAGCAGTCCCCCTTCCTACGAGCAGTACTTC; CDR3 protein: CASSPPSYEQYF
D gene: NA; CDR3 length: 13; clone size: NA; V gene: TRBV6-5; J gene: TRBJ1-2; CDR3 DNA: TGTGCCAGCAGCCTCGGGGGGGCGTGGGGCTACACCTTC; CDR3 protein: CASSLGGAWGYTF
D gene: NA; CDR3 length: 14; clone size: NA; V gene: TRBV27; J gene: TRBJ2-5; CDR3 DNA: TGTGCCAGCAGTTTCGGGCTAGCAGAAGGGACCCAGTACTTC; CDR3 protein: CASSFGLAEGTQYF
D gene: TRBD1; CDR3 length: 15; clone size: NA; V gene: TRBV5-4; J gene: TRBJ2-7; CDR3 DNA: TGTGCCAGCAGCTTGGGGGCAGGGGGCATCTACGAGCAGTACTTC; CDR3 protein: CASSLGAGGIYEQYF
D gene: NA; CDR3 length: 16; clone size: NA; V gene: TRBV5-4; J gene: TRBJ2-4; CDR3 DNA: TGTGCCAGCAGCCCCTCAGCGGATATAGCCAAAAACATTCAGTACTTC; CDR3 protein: CASSPSADIAKNIQYF
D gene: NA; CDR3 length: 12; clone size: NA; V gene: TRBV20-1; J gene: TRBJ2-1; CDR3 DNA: TGCAGTGCTAGTTTCCAGGACAATGAGCAGTTCTTC; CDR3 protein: CSASFQDNEQFF
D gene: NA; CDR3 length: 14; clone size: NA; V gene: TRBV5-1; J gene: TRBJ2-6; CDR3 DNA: TGCGCCAGCAGCTTTAGGGGTGGGGCCAACGTCCTGACTTTC; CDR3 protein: CASSFRGGANVLTF
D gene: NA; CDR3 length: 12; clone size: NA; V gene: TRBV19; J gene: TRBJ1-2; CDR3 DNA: TGTGCCAGTAAGGGGTCTCACTATGGCTACACCTTC; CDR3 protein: CASKGSHYGYTF
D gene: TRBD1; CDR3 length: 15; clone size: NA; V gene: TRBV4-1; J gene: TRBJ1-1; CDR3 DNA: TGCGCCAGCAGCCGAGGTGAGGGACAGATCACTGAAGCTTTCTTT; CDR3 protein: CASSRGEGQITEAFF
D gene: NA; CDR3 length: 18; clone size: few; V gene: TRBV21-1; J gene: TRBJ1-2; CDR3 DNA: TGTGCCAGCACCTCAGGGGGACAGACTTTCCGAGTTAACTATGGCTACACCTTC; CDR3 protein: CASTSGGQTFRVNYGYTF
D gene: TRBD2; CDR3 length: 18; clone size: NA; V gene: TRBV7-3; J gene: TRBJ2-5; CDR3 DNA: TGTGCCAGCAGCCGCCAAATGTCTAGCGGGGGGATGTCGGAGACCCAGTACTTC; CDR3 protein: CASSRQMSSGGMSETQYF
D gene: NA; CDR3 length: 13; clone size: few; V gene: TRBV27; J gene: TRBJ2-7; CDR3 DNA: TGTGCCAGCAGTTACTCGGGTCCGTACGAGCAGTACTTC; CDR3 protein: CASSYSGPYEQYF
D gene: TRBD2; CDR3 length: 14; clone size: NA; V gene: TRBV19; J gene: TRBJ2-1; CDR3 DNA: TGTGCCACAGAGGGGTCGGGAGGGGCCAATGAGCAGTTCTTC; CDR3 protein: CATEGSGGANEQFF
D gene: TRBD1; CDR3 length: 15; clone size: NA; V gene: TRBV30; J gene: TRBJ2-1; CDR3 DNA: TGTGCCTGGAGTGCCGGGACAGGGTCCTACAATGAGCAGTTCTTC; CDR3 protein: CAWSAGTGSYNEQFF
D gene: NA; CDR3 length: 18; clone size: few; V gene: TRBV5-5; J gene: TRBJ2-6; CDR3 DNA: TGTGCCAGCAGCTTGTTGCCGGGGGAATCCTCTGGGGCCAACGTCCTGACTTTC; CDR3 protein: CASSLLPGESSGANVLTF
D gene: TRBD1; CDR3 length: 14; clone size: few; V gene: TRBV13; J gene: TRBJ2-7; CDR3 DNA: TGTGCCAGCAGCTACCGGGACAGGGCCTACGAGCAGTACTTC; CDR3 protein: CASSYRDRAYEQYF
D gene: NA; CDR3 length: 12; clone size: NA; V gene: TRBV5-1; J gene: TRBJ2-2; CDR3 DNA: TGCGCCAGCAGGAGAGGGGGCGGGGAGCTGTTTTTT; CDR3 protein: CASRRGGGELFF
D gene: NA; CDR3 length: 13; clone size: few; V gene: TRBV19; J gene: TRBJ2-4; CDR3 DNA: TGTGCCAGTAGTCGAGGGTCCCGAAACATTCAGTACTTC; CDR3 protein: CASSRGSRNIQYF
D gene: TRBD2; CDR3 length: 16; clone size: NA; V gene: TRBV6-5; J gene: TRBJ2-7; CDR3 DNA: TGTGCCAGCAGTTCCGGGACTAGCGGGGGCTCCTACGAGCAGTACTTC; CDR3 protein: CASSSGTSGGSYEQYF
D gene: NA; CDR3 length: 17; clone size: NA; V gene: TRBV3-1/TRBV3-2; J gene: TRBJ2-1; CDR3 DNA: TGTGCCAGCAGCCAAGGTGCAGGGTCCGTCTCCTACAATGAGCAGTTCTTC; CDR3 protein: CASSQGAGSVSYNEQFF
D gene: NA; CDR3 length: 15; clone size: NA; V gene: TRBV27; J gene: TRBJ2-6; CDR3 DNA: TGTGCCAGCAGTTTTGTCAGGTCTGGGGCCAACGTCCTGACTTTC; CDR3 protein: CASSFVRSGANVLTF